The 32 T cell receptor beta chains in this list originate from one sample, sequenced in a study of control samples from healthy donors and cancer patients. Sequenced by immunoSEQ multiplex PCR; TCRdb stores in-frame clones only, minus some. The sample has 51,000 or so clones; 80% are singletons. The specimen was blood. These TCRs come from a man aged 65-85 years in good health.

The chain combines TRBV29-1 with TRBJ2-5; either TRBD1 or TRBD2 may supply D (5 bases each). Per the germline V gene, CDR1 is SQVTM and CDR2 is ANQGSEA. This CDR3 has 12 amino acids. CDR3 sequence: CVLGGGGGTQYF. CDR3 coding DNA: TGCGTCCTCGGTGGGGGTGGCGGGACCCAGTACTTC.

This clone has just a few counts. The J gene is TRBJ1-1, the V gene TRBV5-6, with 8 bases aligning to TRBD1. V shed 0 bases, J shed 4 bases, and the junction held 8 bases outside the gene matches. Germline V gives CDR1 SGHDT, CDR2 YYEEEE. This CDR3 has 16 amino acids. CDR3 residues: CASSLEQGARGTEAFF. The CDR3 nucleotides read TGTGCCAGCAGCTTGGAGCAGGGGGCGCGGGGCACTGAAGCTTTCTTT. Full variable domain (missing parts from reference TRBV5-6 and TRBJ1-1): DAGVTQSPTHLIKTRGQQVTLRCSPKSGHDTVSWYQQALGQGPQFIFQYYEEEERQRGNFPDRFSGHQFPNYSSELNVNALLLGDSALYLCASSLEQGARGTEAFFGQGTRLTVV.

This chain uses TRBV19 with TRBJ1-1, with D unresolved. Germline V gives CDR1 LNHDA, CDR2 SQIVND (reference sequence). The CDR3 is 10 residues long. Trimming removed 6 bases from V and 6 bases from J, with 5 bases in between. CDR3: CASRAPEAFF. The CDR3 coding sequence is TGTGCCAGTAGGGCTCCTGAAGCTTTCTTT.

The V gene is TRBV9, the J gene TRBJ2-7; TRBD1 matches 11 bases. V trimming: 4 bases; J trimming: 4 bases; junction bases outside the gene matches: 7. This CDR3 contains 15 residues. From germline, CDR1 is SGDLS and CDR2 YYNGEE. The CDR3 nucleotides read TGTGCCAGCAGCCCAAGGACAGGGGGCGCGTACGAGCAGTACTTC. Its translation is CASSPRTGGAYEQYF.

The chain combines TRBV5-6 with TRBJ1-1, with D possibly matching TRBD1 (5 bases). The CDR3 has 15 amino acids. V was pared by 2 bases and J by 4 bases, with 15 bases between. CDR1 SGHDT and CDR2 YYEEEE come from the germline V gene. The chain's CDR3 is CASSFMWGSGTEAFF. DNA of the CDR3: TGTGCCAGCAGCTTCATGTGGGGGTCGGGCACTGAAGCTTTCTTT.

This sequence joins TRBV5-1 and TRBJ2-5; 7 bases are a match to TRBD1. Trimming cost V 1 base and J 1 base; bases outside gene matches: 7. Germline assignment: CDR1 SGHRS and CDR2 YFSETQ. The CDR3 runs 16 residues. CDR3 loop: CASSLNPQGVQETQYF. CDR3 in DNA: TGCGCCAGCAGCTTGAATCCTCAGGGGGTCCAAGAGACCCAGTACTTC.

The chain combines TRBV3-1 (or the pseudogene TRBV3-2) with TRBJ1-3; a possible D gene is TRBD1 (5 bases). Trimming took 3 bases from V and 7 from J, leaving 10 bases between them. Looked up from germline, CDR1 is LGHDT and CDR2 is YNNKEL (reference sequence). The CDR3 sequence is 13 residues long. This CDR3 is CASSHRDLNTIYF. In DNA, the CDR3 is TGTGCCAGCAGCCACCGGGACTTGAACACCATATATTTT.

This clone is a singleton in its sample. The chain joins TRBV5-1 to TRBJ2-1; TRBD2 matches at 11 bases. J lost 7 bases, V lost 4 bases, and 10 bases had no gene match. Looked up from germline, CDR1 is SGHRS and CDR2 is YFSETQ. The CDR3 is 16 residues long. In DNA, the CDR3 is TGCGCCAGCAGCGTCTTACTAGCGGGAGCAGAAAATGAGCAGTTCTTC. It is translated as CASSVLLAGAENEQFF. Combining the CDR3 with reference TRBV5-1 and TRBJ2-1 gives the whole variable domain KAGVTQTPRYLIKTRGQQVTLSCSPISGHRSVSWYQQTPGQGLQFLFEYFSETQRNKGNFPGRFSGRQFSNSRSEMNVSTLELGDSALYLCASSVLLAGAENEQFFGPGTRLTVL.

The rearrangement uses TRBV29-1 and TRBJ2-3, with TRBD2 matching over 9 bases. CDR1 SQVTM and CDR2 ANQGSEA come from the germline V gene. The J segment lost 6 bases and the V segment lost 3 bases, leaving 7 bases of the junction unmatched. The CDR3 length is 14 residues. In DNA form, the CDR3 reads TGCAGCGTTGAGGCTAGCGGGATGCAGGATACGCAGTATTTT. The encoded protein is CSVEASGMQDTQYF.

This rearrangement joins TRBV7-9 to TRBJ2-5, with unresolved D. Between the trimmed V and J ends, which lost 2 bases and 7 bases, there was a span of 11 bases. CDR1 and CDR2 (germline): SEHNR, FQNEAQ (reference sequence). The CDR3 is made up of 13 amino acids. In DNA form, the CDR3 reads TGTGCCAGCAGCTTACCCGACTCTGGGACCCAGTACTTC. It yields the protein CASSLPDSGTQYF.

This chain links TRBV19 with TRBJ2-3; D unclear. Germline V lookup: CDR1 LNHDA, CDR2 SQIVND (reference sequence). The CDR3 has 13 residues. Trimming cost V 7 bases and J 6 bases, with 14 bases left between them. The CDR3 DNA reads TGTGCCAGTACCATGTTGGGGATGGATACGCAGTATTTT. Amino acid sequence: CASTMLGMDTQYF.

The chain employs TRBV24-1 and TRBJ1-5; D possibly corresponds to TRBD1 (6 bases). Germline CDR1 and CDR2: KGHDR and SFDVKD. The CDR3 runs 14 residues. Trimming pared 6 bases from V and 4 bases from J, leaving 12 bases between. CDR3 nucleotide sequence: TGTGCCACCAGTATCCCAGGGGAGAATCAGCCCCAGCATTTT. Its translation is CATSIPGENQPQHF.

This chain links TRBV5-1 with TRBJ1-4, with TRBD1 as a possible D gene (6 bases). V was pared by 0 bases and J by 8 bases, with 14 bases between. CDR1 and CDR2 (germline): SGHRS, YFSETQ. This CDR3 region has 15 residues. Here the CDR3 DNA reads TGCGCCAGCAGCTTGGCGACAGGCGGCGGAGAAAAACTGTTTTTT. Protein product: CASSLATGGGEKLFF.

The rearrangement uses TRBV15 and TRBJ1-5; unclear D gene. The germline V and J ends were trimmed by 5 bases and 3 bases, with 17 bases remaining between them. The CDR3 sequence is 16 residues long. Germline values: CDR1 LNHNV, CDR2 YYDKDF (reference sequence). CDR3 in amino acids: CATSGWDEADNQPQHF. CDR3 nucleotide sequence: TGTGCCACCAGCGGCTGGGATGAGGCAGACAATCAGCCCCAGCATTTT. The whole variable domain, remainder taken from reference TRBV15 and TRBJ1-5, is DAMVIQNPRYQVTQFGKPVTLSCSQTLNHNVMYWYQQKSSQAPKLLFHYYDKDFNNEADTPDNFQSRRPNTSFCFLDIRSPGLGDTAMYLCATSGWDEADNQPQHFGDGTRLSIL.

The CDR3 loop is CASSVGGTQETQYF. CDR3 nucleotides: TGTGCCAGCAGCGTAGGCGGGACCCAAGAGACCCAGTACTTC. This chain joins TRBV9 and TRBJ2-5; D is perhaps TRBD2 (6 bases). The V and J ends lost 0 bases and 1 base respectively, with 7 bases between them. The CDR3 has 14 residues. From germline, CDR1 is SGDLS and CDR2 YYNGEE.

V is TRBV12-5 and J is TRBJ2-3, with D possibly matching TRBD1 (6 bases). Germline-derived CDR1 and CDR2 are LGHNT and FRNRAP. The CDR3 is 16 amino acids. V was cut by 5 bases and J by 0 bases, with 15 bases left in between. CDR3: CASGLWTAFSTDTQYF. As DNA, the CDR3 is TGTGCTAGTGGTCTTTGGACAGCTTTTAGCACAGATACGCAGTATTTT.

The CDR3 is CASSPGLAGEDTQYF. CDR3 nucleotide sequence: TGTGCCAGCAGCCCCGGACTAGCGGGGGAAGATACGCAGTATTTT. The V call is TRBV7-2, the J call TRBJ2-3; 13 positions match TRBD2. Germline V lookup: CDR1 SGHTA, CDR2 FQGNSA. The CDR3 is made up of 15 amino acids. Trimming took 5 bases from V and 5 from J; bases not matched to a gene: 4.

The J gene is TRBJ2-1, the V gene TRBV4-1; TRBD2 might be the D (6 bases). Germline V gene data show CDR1 as MGHRA and CDR2 as YSYEKL. V lost 3 bases, J lost 7 bases, and 10 bases lay in between. This CDR3 contains 13 residues. CDR3 sequence reads: CASSHLAGNEQFF. The CDR3 nucleotides are TGCGCCAGCAGCCACCTGGCGGGAAATGAGCAGTTCTTC.

This chain links TRBV2 with TRBJ2-2; D not resolved. With 7 bases removed from V and 0 bases from J, the gap between germline ends came to 9 bases. The CDR3 contains 14 residues. Germline V gene lookup returns CDR1 SNHLY and CDR2 FYNNEI. CDR3 coding DNA: TGTGCCAGCAACTCTGGGCCGAACACCGGGGAGCTGTTTTTT. Translation gives CASNSGPNTGELFF.

The chain joins TRBV7-8 to TRBJ2-3; the D gene is possibly TRBD2 (7 bases). The germline V gene has CDR1 SGHVS and CDR2 FQNEAQ. The CDR3 loop spans 15 amino acids. V lost 1 base to trimming and J lost 4 bases, with 12 bases between them. CDR3 region: CASSLGRGASDTQYF. CDR3 bases: TGTGCCAGCAGCTTAGGTCGGGGGGCCTCAGATACGCAGTATTTT. Full variable domain (outside the CDR3, taken from reference TRBV7-8 and TRBJ2-3): GAGVSQSPRYKVAKRGQDVALRCDPISGHVSLFWYQQALGQGPEFLTYFQNEAQLDKSGLPSDRFFAERPEGSVSTLKIQRTQQEDSAVYLCASSLGRGASDTQYFGPGTRLTVL.

This rearrangement joins TRBV7-8 to TRBJ2-1; D possibly uses TRBD1 or TRBD2 (5 bases each). V was cut by 5 bases and J by 6 bases, with 17 bases left in between. The CDR3 runs to 15 residues. Germline V gives CDR1 SGHVS, CDR2 FQNEAQ. The chain's CDR3 is CASSPRRGRGNEQFF. As DNA, the CDR3 is TGTGCCAGCAGCCCGAGAAGGGGCCGGGGCAATGAGCAGTTCTTC.

As regards this clone: A junction end diverges from the germline sequence, so it may reflect a read error. The rearrangement uses TRBV27 and TRBJ1-2, with TRBD1 matching over 10 bases. This CDR3 has 16 amino acids. CDR1 MNHEY and CDR2 SMNVEV come from the germline V gene (reference sequence). This chain's CDR3 is CASSLSRQGATYGYTF. CDR3 coding DNA: TGTGCCAGCAGTCTATCCCGACAGGGGGCGACCTATGGCTACACCTTC.

The chain joins TRBV6-5 to TRBJ2-7, with 8 bases that match TRBD1. Germline CDR1 is MNHEY and CDR2 is SVGAGI. J lost 1 base, V lost 6 bases, and 5 bases had no gene match. This CDR3 contains 14 residues. DNA of the CDR3: TGTGCCAGCAGCAGGACAGGGCAATCCTACGAGCAGTACTTC. This codes for CASSRTGQSYEQYF.

The chain couples TRBV28 to TRBJ2-1, with D maybe TRBD2 (6 bases). This CDR3 comprises 15 residues. CDR1 is MDHEN, CDR2 SYDVKM, per germline. The V and J ends lost 5 bases and 2 bases respectively, with 13 bases between them. The CDR3 sequence: CASSVPGRTYNEQFF. The CDR3 DNA reads TGTGCCAGCAGTGTACCCGGGAGAACCTACAATGAGCAGTTCTTC.

The chain couples TRBV19 to TRBJ1-5; D gene unclear. The length of the CDR3 is 14 residues. Germline CDR1 and CDR2: LNHDA and SQIVND (reference sequence). Trimming cost V 5 bases and J 4 bases, with 12 bases left between them. CDR3: CASSRWETNQPQHF. CDR3 DNA sequence: TGTGCCAGTAGTCGGTGGGAGACTAATCAGCCCCAGCATTTT.

The chain couples TRBV3-1 (or the pseudogene TRBV3-2) to TRBJ1-1; D gene ambiguous. Germline V gene data show CDR1 as LGHDT and CDR2 as YNNKEL (reference sequence). The V end lost 0 bases, the J end lost 2 bases, and 16 bases lay between the germline ends. This CDR3 is 17 amino acids long. The CDR3, as DNA: TGTGCCAGCAGCCAAGATCGTATACGTCGGTCAAACACTGAAGCTTTCTTT. Residues: CASSQDRIRRSNTEAFF.

The chain is built from TRBV30 and TRBJ1-5; a weak D match, TRBD1 (6 bases). Per germline, CDR1 GTSNPN and CDR2 SVGIG (reference sequence). CDR3 length equals 15 residues. V was cut by 0 bases and J by 2 bases, with 11 bases left in between. The CDR3 coding sequence is TGTGCCTGGAGTGTACGGGCAGGGGGCAATCAGCCCCAGCATTTT. This encodes CAWSVRAGGNQPQHF.

The rearrangement joins TRBV7-2 to TRBJ1-4; TRBD1 agrees at 9 bases. CDR3 length equals 18 residues. CDR1 is SGHTA, CDR2 FQGNSA, per germline. V was clipped by 0 bases and J by 0 bases; unmatched bases: 5. The CDR3 loop reads CASSLAPQGATTNEKLFF. The CDR3 DNA reads TGTGCCAGCAGCTTAGCGCCACAGGGGGCCACAACTAATGAAAAACTGTTTTTT. Together with reference TRBV7-2 and TRBJ1-4, the CDR3 gives the full variable domain: GAGVSQSPSNKVTEKGKDVELRCDPISGHTALYWYRQSLGQGLEFLIYFQGNSAPDKSGLPSDRFSAERTGGSVSTLTIQRTQQEDSAVYLCASSLAPQGATTNEKLFFGSGTQLSVL.

In its sample, this clone was seen once. CDR3 in amino acids: CASSSGGQGDTEAFF. As DNA, the CDR3 is TGTGCCAGCAGCTCGGGTGGGCAGGGCGACACTGAAGCTTTCTTT. The chain links TRBV9 to TRBJ1-1, with D perhaps TRBD1 (5 bases). V was clipped by 4 bases and J by 3 bases, with 16 bases between them. The germline V gene has CDR1 SGDLS and CDR2 YYNGEE. The CDR3 contains 15 residues.

This chain joins TRBV30 and TRBJ1-2; D remains unclear. The V end was cut by 0 bases, the J end by 7 bases, with 12 bases between. The CDR3 consists of 13 residues. Per germline, CDR1 GTSNPN and CDR2 SVGIG (reference sequence). Here the CDR3 DNA reads TGTGCCTGGAGTGTAAATCCGCAGAGTGGCTACACCTTC. Amino acid sequence: CAWSVNPQSGYTF. Based on the CDR3 plus reference TRBV30 and TRBJ1-2, the full variable domain is SQTIHQWPATLVQPVGSPLSLECTVEGTSNPNLYWYRQAAGRGLQLLFYSVGIGQISSEVPQNLSASRPQDRQFILSSKKLLLSDSGFYLCAWSVNPQSGYTFGSGTRLTVV.

The chain uses TRBV7-3 and TRBJ2-7, with 7 bases identical to TRBD2. This CDR3 comprises 13 residues. V trimming: 0 bases; J trimming: 6 bases; junction bases outside the gene matches: 2. CDR1 and CDR2 from the germline V gene are SGHTA and FQGTGA. The DNA of the CDR3 is TGTGCCAGCAGCTTAACTAGGGAGGGCGAGCAGTACTTC. Translating gives CASSLTREGEQYF.

The chain recombines TRBV18 with TRBJ2-3; the match to TRBD1 covers 7 bases. Germline trimming cut 3 bases from V and 3 bases from J; bases unmatched to any gene: 6. The CDR3 is 15 amino acids. Germline V CDR1 and CDR2: KGHSH, LQKENI. For the CDR3, the DNA is TGTGCCAGCTCACCTGCCGGGACAGTGACAGATACGCAGTATTTT. Its translation: CASSPAGTVTDTQYF.